One sample yielded the 19 T cell receptor beta chains listed below, sequenced in a study of regulatory T cells in long-lasting Graves disease. Noted time point: newly diagnosed GD, antithyroid drugs for less than 3 months. After RNA was extracted from PBMCs, the TCR library was made from it. Both iRepertoire HTBI primers and Arm-PCR of CDR3 regions were used to build the TCR beta libraries. TCRdb reprocessed the multiplex PCR reads via MiXCR and lists one record per CDR3 protein. Altogether about 620,000 distinct CDR3 sequences are present, approximately 15% being singletons, with the ten largest covering 18%. These data also featured in a second study, about T cells in Graves' hyperthyroidism and ophthalmopathy.

The source material was peripheral blood mononuclear cells (PBMCs), sampled at new diagnosis, from a patient treated with antithyroid drugs. These receptors all stem from a woman in her twenties or thirties with Graves disease.

At least ten counts were recorded for this clonotype. V gene TRBV25-1 combines with J gene TRBJ1-1, with D unclear. Per germline, CDR1 MGHDK and CDR2 SYGVNS. The germline V and J ends were trimmed by 7 bases and 10 bases, with 19 bases remaining between them. This CDR3 comprises 13 residues. The CDR3 bases are TGTGCCAGCAACAATTTCGGAGAATTCGTAGCTTTCTTT. This sequence encodes CASNNFGEFVAFF. The full variable domain, completed using reference TRBV25-1 and TRBJ1-1, is EADIYQTPRYLVIGTGKKITLECSQTMGHDKMYWYQQDPGMELHLIHYSYGVNSTEKGDLSSESTVSRIRTEHFPLTLESARPSHTSQYLCASNNFGEFVAFFGQGTRLTVV.

The table lists this clonotype with many counts. The genes are TRBV28 and TRBJ1-1; D not certain. Trimming took 6 bases from V and 4 from J, leaving 9 bases between them. This CDR3 is 12 amino acids long. The germline V gene has CDR1 MDHEN and CDR2 SYDVKM. CDR3 region: CASRPPSTEAFF. CDR3 nucleotides: TGTGCCAGCAGGCCCCCGTCCACTGAAGCTTTCTTT.

This clonotype was seen at least ten times. The CDR3 DNA follows: TGTGCCAGCAGTTCCTACCGGGCCGCGGGGCAGCCCCAGCATTTT. Translated, it gives CASSSYRAAGQPQHF. This chain links TRBV28 with TRBJ1-5; D is ambiguous. From germline, CDR1 is MDHEN and CDR2 SYDVKM. The CDR3 is 15 residues long. With 4 bases removed from V and 7 bases from J, the gap between germline ends came to 17 bases. Full variable domain (missing parts from reference TRBV28 and TRBJ1-5): DVKVTQSSRYLVKRTGEKVFLECVQDMDHENMFWYRQDPGLGLRLIYFSYDVKMKEKGDIPEGYSVSREKKERFSLILESASTNQTSMYLCASSSYRAAGQPQHFGDGTRLSIL.

This clonotype occurred many times. CDR3 region: CASSQQTIGTENYGYTF. CDR3 sequence (DNA): TGTGCCAGTAGCCAACAAACAATCGGGACCGAGAACTATGGCTACACCTTC. The V gene is TRBV19, the J gene TRBJ1-2; TRBD1 is a possible D gene (5 bases). The germline V gene has CDR1 LNHDA and CDR2 SQIVND (reference sequence). V was cut by 6 bases and J by 2 bases, with 22 bases left in between. The CDR3 has 17 amino acids.

This clonotype has only a few counts. This rearrangement joins TRBV18 to TRBJ2-3, with D unclear. The ends were cut back, 1 base at V and 1 base at J, with 9 bases in the middle. Germline CDR1 is KGHSH and CDR2 is LQKENI. CDR3 length: 15 amino acids. The CDR3 nucleotides are TGTGCCAGCTCACCACTGAGAGAAGGCACAGATACGCAGTATTTT. Translating it yields CASSPLREGTDTQYF.

There are many counts of this clonotype. For the CDR3, the DNA is TGTGCCAGCAGACTACCACAGGGGGCTAATTCACCCCTCCACTTT. Protein: CASRLPQGANSPLHF. The V call is TRBV28, the J call TRBJ1-6; 9 nucleotides align to TRBD1. J was trimmed by 6 bases and V by 6 bases; bases with no gene match: 6. Germline CDR1 MDHEN, CDR2 SYDVKM. The CDR3 extends over 15 amino acids.

V gene TRBV4-1 combines with J gene TRBJ2-2; tentative D call: TRBD2 (6 bases). The CDR3 length is 16 residues. Trimming removed 2 bases from V and 1 base from J, with 11 bases in between. Per the germline V gene, CDR1 is MGHRA and CDR2 is YSYEKL. The DNA of the CDR3 is TGCGCCAGCAGCCAAAAGTGGGACTTGAACACCGGGGAGCTGTTTTTT. Amino acid sequence: CASSQKWDLNTGELFF.

This clonotype was observed many times. The genes are TRBV27 and TRBJ2-1; either TRBD1 or TRBD2 may fit D (5 bases each). Trimming shortened V by 6 bases and J by 8 bases, and 14 bases separated the two germline ends. The CDR3 contains 13 residues. Looked up from germline, CDR1 is MNHEY and CDR2 is SMNVEV (reference sequence). CDR3 sequence reads: CASSPPGRDEQFF. CDR3 nucleotide sequence: TGTGCCAGCAGCCCTCCAGGGAGAGATGAGCAGTTCTTC.

There are many counts of this clonotype. This rearrangement joins TRBV25-1 to TRBJ2-7; TRBD2 aligns across 14 bases. The germline V gene encodes CDR1 MGHDK and CDR2 SYGVNS. J lost 2 bases, V lost 4 bases, and 4 bases had no gene match. This CDR3 has 16 residues. DNA for the CDR3: TGTGCCAGCAGTGCGGGACTAGCGGGAGCTCCCTACGAGCAGTACTTC. Protein: CASSAGLAGAPYEQYF.

This clonotype was observed a few times. The chain has TRBV20-1 and TRBJ2-5; 8 bases agree with TRBD2. Germline V gene data show CDR1 as DFQATT and CDR2 as SNEGSKA (reference sequence). V was pared by 6 bases and J by 4 bases, with 10 bases of the junction left unmatched. CDR3 size: 14 residues. The CDR3 spells CSAQPGGDRETQYF. CDR3 bases: TGCAGTGCCCAGCCGGGGGGGGATCGAGAGACCCAGTACTTC.

The sample holds a few counts of this clonotype. This chain joins TRBV5-1 and TRBJ2-1; no reliable D call. Germline CDR1 is SGHRS and CDR2 is YFSETQ. This CDR3 contains 12 residues. V was cut by 6 bases and J by 10 bases, with 14 bases left in between. CDR3 in DNA: TGCGCCAGCAAGATGGAGTCGACGGAGCAGTTCTTC. This translates into CASKMESTEQFF.

This clonotype was recorded many times. The DNA for the CDR3 is TGTGCCAGCAGTGAAGTTCTCGGGACGAAGGCCTACGAGCAGTACTTC. Translated, it gives CASSEVLGTKAYEQYF. The V and J genes are TRBV6-1 and TRBJ2-7; D could derive from TRBD1 or TRBD2 (5 bases each). Germline-derived CDR1 and CDR2 are MNHNS and SASEGT. The CDR3 contains 16 residues. V gave up 1 base and J gave up 2 bases, with 15 bases separating them.

There are many counts of this clonotype. The V call is TRBV7-9, the J call TRBJ2-2, with D perhaps TRBD1 (6 bases). The CDR3 is made up of 15 amino acids. With 8 bases removed from V and 0 bases from J, the gap between germline ends came to 13 bases. Per the germline V gene, CDR1 is SEHNR and CDR2 is FQNEAQ (reference sequence). CDR3 nucleotides: TGTGCCAGCCTCAGGGGCAGCGCGAACACCGGGGAGCTGTTTTTT. This translates into CASLRGSANTGELFF.

This clonotype appeared a few times. This chain links TRBV7-9 with TRBJ2-7, with 9 nucleotides matching TRBD1. In germline, CDR1 is SEHNR, CDR2 FQNEAQ (reference sequence). This CDR3 is 14 amino acids long. J gave up 7 bases and V 4 bases, and 8 bases lay outside the gene matches. CDR3 sequence reads: CASSWGTGPIEQYF. The CDR3 coding sequence is TGTGCCAGCAGCTGGGGGACAGGGCCAATTGAGCAGTACTTC. Using reference TRBV7-9 and TRBJ2-7 for the parts outside the CDR3, the full variable domain is DTGVSQNPRHKITKRGQNVTFRCDPISEHNRLYWYRQTLGQGPEFLTYFQNEAQLEKSRLLSDRFSAERPKGSFSTLEIQRTEQGDSAMYLCASSWGTGPIEQYFGPGTRLTVT.

Turning to this clonotype: The missing conserved phenylalanine or tryptophan at the end of this CDR3 makes a read error likely. The chain has TRBV28 and TRBJ2-1; D is uncertain. Germline V gene data show CDR1 as MDHEN and CDR2 as SYDVKM. V was shortened by 5 bases and J by 7 bases, with 12 bases between the two germline ends. The CDR3 consists of 13 residues. In DNA form, the CDR3 reads TGTGCCAGCAGTCTCCCGCCCCCTAATGAGCAGTTCCTC. Its protein is CASSLPPPNEQFL.

This clonotype was observed at least ten times. This sequence joins TRBV2 and TRBJ1-1; D is ambiguous. CDR1 SNHLY and CDR2 FYNNEI come from the germline V gene. The V and J ends lost 8 bases and 6 bases respectively, with 7 bases between them. The CDR3 covers 10 residues. The CDR3 DNA sequence: TGTGCCAGCTCTAGGTCTGAAGCTTTCTTT. Translation: CASSRSEAFF. The full variable domain, completed using reference TRBV2 and TRBJ1-1, is EPEVTQTPSHQVTQMGQEVILRCVPISNHLYFYWYRQILGQKVEFLVSFYNNEISEKSEIFDDQFSVERPDGSNFTLKIRSTKLEDSAMYFCASSRSEAFFGQGTRLTVV.

A few counts support this clonotype. The chain employs TRBV30 and TRBJ2-7, with 8 bases lining up with TRBD1. Germline assignment: CDR1 GTSNPN and CDR2 SVGIG (reference sequence). J gave up 1 base and V 2 bases, and 10 bases lay outside the gene matches. This CDR3 contains 16 residues. CDR3 bases: TGTGCCTGGAGTCTGTGGACAGGGACTTTATCCTACGAGCAGTACTTC. It encodes CAWSLWTGTLSYEQYF.

This clonotype was detected ten times or more. The rearrangement uses TRBV28 and TRBJ1-6; the D is unclear. V lost 2 bases, J lost 0 bases, and 8 bases lay in between. The germline V gene has CDR1 MDHEN and CDR2 SYDVKM. The CDR3 sequence is 16 residues long. Written as DNA, the CDR3 is TGTGCCAGCAGTTTAGCCTCGAGCTCCTATAATTCACCCCTCCACTTT. Amino acid sequence: CASSLASSSYNSPLHF.

The chain carries TRBV9 and TRBJ2-7, with D perhaps assigned TRBD1 or TRBD2 (5 bases each). CDR3 size: 13 residues. The V gene lost 3 bases and the J gene lost 1 base, with 8 bases spanning the gap. Germline V gives CDR1 SGDLS, CDR2 YYNGEE. The CDR3: CASSEEGSYEQYF. The DNA for the CDR3 is TGTGCCAGCAGCGAAGAGGGGTCCTACGAGCAGTACTTC.